These 9 T cell receptor beta chains share one sample of origin, sequenced in a study of immune evolution from preneoplasia to lung adenocarcinoma. The protocol was immunoSEQ multiplex PCR, while the TCRdb copy is restricted to in-frame clones and leaves out a portion. The sample shows some 6,200 clones, about 76% of them seen only once. The sample taken for sequencing was FFPE adjacent normal lung tissue. The origin of the receptors is a person aged 55-85 years with lung adenocarcinoma.

V usage is TRBV28 and J usage is TRBJ2-4; TRBD1 might be the D (6 bases). Germline CDR1 is MDHEN and CDR2 is SYDVKM. The CDR3 runs to 16 residues. V was shortened by 2 bases and J by 4 bases, with 15 bases between the two germline ends. The chain's CDR3 is CASSLPSAGAKNIQYF. CDR3 nucleotide sequence: TGTGCCAGCAGTTTACCTTCGGCAGGGGCTAAAAACATTCAGTACTTC.

About this clone itself: This CDR3 is also generated by other DNA sequences in the sample. The gene calls are TRBV19 and TRBJ1-5; D possibly corresponds to TRBD1 (5 bases). From germline, CDR1 is LNHDA and CDR2 SQIVND (reference sequence). Trimming took off 8 bases at V and 2 bases at J, with 7 bases between the two ends. This CDR3 has 12 amino acids. In DNA form, the CDR3 reads TGTGCCAGTCGAGGGGGCAATCAGCCCCAGCATTTT. This encodes CASRGGNQPQHF.

Comment on this clone: This same CDR3 is encoded by further DNA sequences in the sample. The genes are TRBV27 and TRBJ2-3; TRBD1 agrees at 7 bases. CDR1 and CDR2 from the germline V gene are MNHEY and SMNVEV (reference sequence). With 5 bases clipped from V and 2 bases from J, the junction kept 4 bases outside the gene matches. The CDR3 runs to 14 residues. The CDR3 loop is CASSPGQNTDTQYF. In DNA, the CDR3 is TGTGCCAGCAGTCCGGGACAGAACACAGATACGCAGTATTTT.

This clone was seen only a few times. The chain employs TRBV14 and TRBJ2-7, with 14 nucleotides matching TRBD2. Unmatched junction bases numbered 2, after V lost 4 bases and J lost 6 bases. The CDR3 is 14 amino acids. The germline gives CDR1 SGHDN, CDR2 FVKESK. The CDR3 is CASSLTSGGVEQYF. The CDR3, as DNA: TGTGCCAGCAGCCTGACTAGCGGGGGGGTCGAGCAGTACTTC.

The chain uses TRBV11-2 and TRBJ2-1; D is possibly TRBD2 (6 bases). Germline-derived CDR1 and CDR2 are SGHAT and FQNNGV. This CDR3 comprises 13 residues. With 3 bases removed from V and 4 bases from J, the gap between germline ends came to 7 bases. The CDR3 reads CASSLEGYNEQFF. The CDR3, as DNA: TGTGCCAGCAGCTTGGAGGGTTACAATGAGCAGTTCTTC.

This clone occurred once. The rearrangement joins TRBV4-1 to TRBJ1-6; D is unresolved. The CDR3 has 17 residues. Deletions cut 0 bases from V and 1 base from J, with 10 bases between. Germline loops: CDR1 MGHRA, CDR2 YSYEKL. The CDR3 DNA reads TGCGCCAGCAGCCAAGAGCCCCGATGGTCCTATAATTCACCCCTCCACTTT. It encodes CASSQEPRWSYNSPLHF.

The chain carries TRBV5-4 and TRBJ1-1; 9 bases align to TRBD1. From germline, CDR1 is SGHNT and CDR2 YYREEE (reference sequence). Germline trimming cut 4 bases from V and 0 bases from J; bases unmatched to any gene: 4. CDR3 length: 15 amino acids. Here the CDR3 DNA reads TGTGCCAGCAGCCGTGGACAGGGGATGAACACTGAAGCTTTCTTT. Its protein is CASSRGQGMNTEAFF.

The chain links TRBV12-5 to TRBJ1-6; a weak D match, TRBD1 (5 bases). Germline values: CDR1 LGHNT, CDR2 FRNRAP. The CDR3 consists of 16 residues. Trimming removed 0 bases at V and 7 bases at J, with 13 bases between. The DNA of the CDR3 is TGTGCTAGTGGTTTGGTAAGGCAGGGCCGGAATTCACCCCTCCACTTT. As protein: CASGLVRQGRNSPLHF.

The gene calls are TRBV6-5 and TRBJ1-2, with TRBD1 identical over 7 bases. Unmatched junction bases numbered 6, after V lost 4 bases and J lost 4 bases. This CDR3 contains 14 residues. CDR1 MNHEY and CDR2 SVGAGI come from the germline V gene. The DNA for the CDR3 is TGTGCCAGCAGTTTGGAACAGGGGTCCTATGGCTACACCTTC. It is translated as CASSLEQGSYGYTF.